This TCR beta chain comes out of a study of read filtering for tumor transcriptome and immune sequencing. On the study more broadly: R-ISS stage counts were eight or nine for I, 15 to 20 for II, 7 for III.

This clonotype was observed at least ten times. The length of the CDR3 is 13 residues. V lost 10 bases and J 5 bases, leaving 16 bases between the germline ends. CDR1 is MNHEY, CDR2 SVGAGI, per germline. The library was built from 400 ng RNA with molecular barcoded adaptors for alpha/delta and beta/gamma chains. TCRdb ran MiXCR on the reads and lists one entry per CDR3 protein. The sample includes about 27,000 distinct CDR3 sequences, about an eighth seen only once; the top ten take roughly two fifths. This TCR was sampled from a donor at least 40 years old with multiple myeloma. V usage is TRBV6-5 and J usage is TRBJ2-3; D is possibly TRBD2 (6 bases). Sequenced sample: a population of CD138-negative cells sorted from bone marrow. The CDR3 DNA is TGTGCCAACCCGGGACTGAGGGTAGATACGCAGTATTTT. Protein: CANPGLRVDTQYF.